Below, one TCR beta chain is given with its context. Its antigen is unidentified. The PCR used 60 Vbeta and 13 Jbeta primers. Clones were read by immunoSEQ multiplex PCR, and TCRdb kept only the in-frame ones, dropping some. This table holds about 140,000 clones, around three quarters found once. The data are from a study of cytomegalovirus exposure and HLA in healthy donors. The overall study: Early on, a data release was issued that held approximately 92 million unique TCRs from HLA-typed donors. Study-level points and caveats: In a later analysis, DRB1 alleles had the most associated TCRs; HLA-C alleles the fewest. Across donors, presence/absence analyses took sequencing depth to be roughly uniform. Immune exposure information available was restricted to CMV serostatus.

The CDR3 is 16 amino acids. CDR1 is SGHVS and CDR2 is FNYEAQ in the germline V gene. V lost 1 base and J lost 1; bases outside the gene matches: 2. The sequence was collected from a young woman in good health and CMV-seropositive. The chain recombines TRBV7-6 with TRBJ2-1, with TRBD2 matching over 9 bases. The sequencing sample was made of PBMCs. CDR3 DNA: TGTGCCAGCAGCTTAGAACTAGCGGGTTCCTACAATGAGCAGTTCTTC. The encoded protein is CASSLELAGSYNEQFF. Full variable domain (missing parts from reference TRBV7-6 and TRBJ2-1): GAGVSQSPRYKVTKRGQDVALRCDPISGHVSLYWYRQALGQGPEFLTYFNYEAQQDKSGLPNDRFSAERPEGSISTLTIQRTEQRDSAMYRCASSLELAGSYNEQFFGPGTRLTVL.